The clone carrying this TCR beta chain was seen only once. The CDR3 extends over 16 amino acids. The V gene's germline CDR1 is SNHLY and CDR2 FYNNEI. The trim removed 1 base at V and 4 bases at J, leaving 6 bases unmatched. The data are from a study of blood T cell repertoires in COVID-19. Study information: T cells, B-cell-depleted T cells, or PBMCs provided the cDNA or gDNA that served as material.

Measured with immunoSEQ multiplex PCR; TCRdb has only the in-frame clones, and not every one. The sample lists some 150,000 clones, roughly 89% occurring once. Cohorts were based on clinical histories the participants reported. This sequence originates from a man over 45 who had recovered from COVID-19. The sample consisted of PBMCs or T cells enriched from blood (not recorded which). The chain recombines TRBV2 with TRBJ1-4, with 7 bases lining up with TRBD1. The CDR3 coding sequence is TGTGCCAGCAGTGAAGTTAGGGGGCAGGTTAATGAAAAACTGTTTTTT. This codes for CASSEVRGQVNEKLFF.